Sequencing of this T cell receptor (beta chain) was carried out in a study of T cell repertoires in cytomegalovirus infection. Study summary: Both a matching HLA type and CMV infection were indicated by public TCR beta signatures. Broader study findings: HLA-C-restricted CMV clonotypes gave the most frequent clonotype in two of eight donors. Accumulated public TCR beta family frequency recognized individuals carrying CMV together with the relevant HLA.

TCRdb reprocessed the reads with MiXCR, giving one entry per CDR3 protein. This table has approximately 500,000 distinct CDR3 sequences, approximately 15% appearing once. From germline, CDR1 is GTSNPN and CDR2 SVGIG (reference sequence). V lost 1 base and J lost 2, with 14 bases in between. CDR3 length: 15 residues. In regard to this clonotype: What it recognizes is unknown.

The TCR sequence derives from a human donor in good health (CMV status not recorded). Some clones in this sample may be carry-over from other donors' samples. Sequencing used CD8+ T cells from PBMCs. This chain links TRBV30 with TRBJ1-1, with D perhaps matching TRBD1 (6 bases). The CDR3 loop reads CAWSDLRTANTEAFF. The CDR3 DNA sequence: TGTGCCTGGAGTGACCTAAGGACAGCAAACACTGAAGCTTTCTTT.